Following are 11 T cell receptor beta chains from one sample sequenced in a study of control samples from healthy donors and cancer patients. Using immunoSEQ multiplex PCR, the repertoire was profiled, and TCRdb retains in-frame clones only, with some absent. The sample consists of around 140,000 clones, just under 90% of them appearing once. Source material: PBMCs. All receptors derive from a man between 50 and 59 years old with head and neck cancer.

J is TRBJ1-2 and V is TRBV28, with D tentatively TRBD1 (5 bases). Trimming cost V 5 bases and J 2 bases, with 12 bases left between them. The CDR3 totals 14 residues. From germline, CDR1 is MDHEN and CDR2 SYDVKM. This CDR3 is CASSITGSNYGYTF. The CDR3 DNA reads TGTGCCAGCAGTATCACAGGAAGCAACTATGGCTACACCTTC.

This clone was picked up a small number of times. V gene TRBV27 combines with J gene TRBJ2-1, with D tentatively TRBD2 (6 bases). Trimming left V 8 bases short and J 2 bases short, with 13 bases between. Looked up from germline, CDR1 is MNHEY and CDR2 is SMNVEV (reference sequence). The CDR3 is made up of 14 amino acids. Written as DNA, the CDR3 is TGTGCCAGCGGAGGGGACGGAACCTACAATGAGCAGTTCTTC. It encodes CASGGDGTYNEQFF.

The chain couples TRBV30 to TRBJ1-2; D not resolved. This CDR3 contains 11 residues. CDR1 and CDR2 from the germline V gene are GTSNPN and SVGIG (reference sequence). Deletions cut 2 bases from V and 4 bases from J, with 5 bases between. CDR3 nucleotides: TGTGCCTGGAGTCAGATCTATGGCTACACCTTC. Translating it yields CAWSQIYGYTF.

This sequence joins TRBV5-1 and TRBJ1-1, with no clear D. Germline CDR1 SGHRS, CDR2 YFSETQ. V was cut by 3 bases and J by 6 bases, with 15 bases left in between. This CDR3 has 14 amino acids. CDR3 sequence reads: CASSSGLSGSEAFF. The CDR3 DNA reads as TGCGCCAGCAGCTCCGGACTCTCGGGGTCTGAAGCTTTCTTT.

This clone was observed once. The genes are TRBV27 and TRBJ2-1, with TRBD2 identical over 12 bases. The CDR3 is made up of 13 amino acids. The germline V gene encodes CDR1 MNHEY and CDR2 SMNVEV (reference sequence). Trimming removed 5 bases from V and 14 bases from J; junction bases left unmatched: 7. CDR3 sequence (DNA): TGTGCCAGCAGTATAACTAGCGGGAGGAGGAAGTTCTTC. Its translation: CASSITSGRRKFF.

V is TRBV28 and J is TRBJ2-7; 7 bases are a match to TRBD1. V shed 2 bases and J 3 bases; nucleotides not matched to a gene: 4. Germline CDR1 MDHEN, CDR2 SYDVKM. The CDR3 runs to 14 residues. The CDR3 loop reads CASSLAQGDYEQYF. The CDR3 DNA follows: TGTGCCAGCAGTTTAGCCCAGGGGGACTACGAGCAGTACTTC. The complete variable domain, with remaining parts taken from reference TRBV28 and TRBJ2-7, reads DVKVTQSSRYLVKRTGEKVFLECVQDMDHENMFWYRQDPGLGLRLIYFSYDVKMKEKGDIPEGYSVSREKKERFSLILESASTNQTSMYLCASSLAQGDYEQYFGPGTRLTVT.

The rearrangement uses TRBV7-3 and TRBJ2-2; TRBD1 might be the D (5 bases). The CDR3 totals 15 residues. Looked up from germline, CDR1 is SGHTA and CDR2 is FQGTGA. Deletions cut 5 bases from V and 3 bases from J, with 13 bases between. The CDR3 region is CASSPQGDYTGELFF. The CDR3 DNA is TGTGCCAGCAGCCCCCAAGGGGATTACACCGGGGAGCTGTTTTTT. Supplemented by reference TRBV7-3 and TRBJ2-2, the full variable domain reads GAGVSQTPSNKVTEKGKYVELRCDPISGHTALYWYRQSLGQGPEFLIYFQGTGAADDSGLPNDRFFAVRPEGSVSTLKIQRTERGDSAVYLCASSPQGDYTGELFFGEGSRLTVL.

V and J are TRBV28 and TRBJ1-1; no clear D gene. V gave up 5 bases and J gave up 4 bases, with 17 bases separating them. CDR1 and CDR2 (germline): MDHEN, SYDVKM. This CDR3 region has 15 residues. CDR3: CASSIRTGFSTEAFF. The CDR3 DNA follows: TGTGCCAGCAGTATTAGAACCGGGTTCTCCACTGAAGCTTTCTTT.

CDR3 sequence (DNA): TGCGCCGCGGGTGACGTCGGCTCCTACAATGAGCAGTTCTTC. This codes for CAAGDVGSYNEQFF. The chain is built from TRBV4-1 and TRBJ2-1, with D possibly matching TRBD2 (5 bases). CDR1 MGHRA and CDR2 YSYEKL come from the germline V gene. The CDR3 covers 14 residues. Trimming stripped 11 bases from V and 0 bases from J, with 14 bases between.

V usage is TRBV15 and J usage is TRBJ2-7; TRBD2 is a possible D gene (5 bases). With 0 bases removed from V and 3 bases from J, the gap between germline ends came to 12 bases. Looked up from germline, CDR1 is LNHNV and CDR2 is YYDKDF (reference sequence). CDR3 length: 15 residues. In DNA form, the CDR3 reads TGTGCCACCAGCAGAGATCCAACCGGAGGCTACGAGCAGTACTTC. Its protein is CATSRDPTGGYEQYF.

The chain carries TRBV11-3 and TRBJ2-7, with unresolved D. The CDR3 has 14 amino acids. Germline lookup yields CDR1 SGHNT and CDR2 YENEEA. V was pared by 1 base and J by 6 bases, with 13 bases between. CDR3 protein: CASSLVGSPSEQYF. In DNA, the CDR3 is TGTGCCAGCAGCTTAGTCGGCAGTCCCAGCGAGCAGTACTTC.